What follows are 6 T cell receptor beta chains derived from one specimen sequenced in a study of blood T cell repertoires in COVID-19. The assay was immunoSEQ multiplex PCR, and TCRdb's table has in-frame clones only and misses some. The sample comprises approximately 280,000 clones, approximately 90% of which are singletons, and approximately 4.2% rests with the top ten. Sequenced material: peripheral blood. The receptors shown here come from a man aged 35-49 years with acute or convalescent COVID-19.

The J gene is TRBJ1-1, the V gene TRBV29-1; tentative D call: TRBD1 (6 bases). In germline, CDR1 is SQVTM, CDR2 ANQGSEA. The CDR3 length is 13 residues. Trimming cost V 6 bases and J 5 bases, with 16 bases left between them. CDR3 residues: CSVHREMQTEAFF. CDR3 bases: TGCAGCGTCCACAGGGAGATGCAGACTGAAGCTTTCTTT.

V and J are TRBV2 and TRBJ2-7, with D perhaps matching TRBD2 (6 bases). V lost 3 bases and J lost 1, with 16 bases in between. The CDR3 length is 16 residues. CDR1 SNHLY and CDR2 FYNNEI come from the germline V gene. CDR3 bases: TGTGCCAGCAGTGATGGGAGGTTTGACAAATCCTACGAGCAGTACTTC. It yields the protein CASSDGRFDKSYEQYF.

CDR3 loop: CAWSYPLGGSNTGELFF. CDR3 bases: TGTGCCTGGAGTTATCCCCTGGGGGGGTCGAACACCGGGGAGCTGTTTTTT. The chain has TRBV30 and TRBJ2-2, with 7 bases lining up with TRBD2. From germline, CDR1 is GTSNPN and CDR2 SVGIG (reference sequence). J was trimmed by 0 bases and V by 2 bases; bases with no gene match: 9. The CDR3 is 17 amino acids. Based on the CDR3 plus reference TRBV30 and TRBJ2-2, the full variable domain is SQTIHQWPATLVQPVGSPLSLECTVEGTSNPNLYWYRQAAGRGLQLLFYSVGIGQISSEVPQNLSASRPQDRQFILSSKKLLLSDSGFYLCAWSYPLGGSNTGELFFGEGSRLTVL.

The rearrangement links TRBV19 to TRBJ1-1, with D possibly TRBD1 on 6 matching bases. From germline, CDR1 is LNHDA and CDR2 SQIVND (reference sequence). The CDR3 runs 15 residues. V was trimmed by 6 bases and J by 4 bases, leaving 18 bases between them. The CDR3 region has the DNA TGTGCCAGTAGCAACGGGGGGGGCTGGGTCACTGAAGCTTTCTTT. It codes for CASSNGGGWVTEAFF.

CDR3 amino acids: CASRREGLDNEQFF. CDR3 DNA sequence: TGTGCCAGCCGGCGGGAGGGGCTGGACAATGAGCAGTTCTTC. J is TRBJ2-1 and V is TRBV7-9; 9 positions agree with TRBD2. The CDR3 sequence is 14 residues long. CDR1 is SEHNR, CDR2 FQNEAQ, per germline (reference sequence). Unmatched junction bases numbered 7, after V lost 8 bases and J lost 5 bases.

The chain uses TRBV4-2 and TRBJ1-2, with D perhaps matching TRBD1 (5 bases). This CDR3 comprises 14 residues. Germline assignment: CDR1 LGHNA and CDR2 YNFKEQ. The ends were cut back, 0 bases at V and 8 bases at J, with 13 bases in the middle. As DNA, the CDR3 is TGTGCCAGCAGCCAAGAATACCAGGGTAGGGGCTACACCTTC. It is translated as CASSQEYQGRGYTF.